A single sample gave rise to the 15 T cell receptor beta chains below, sequenced in a study of cytomegalovirus exposure and HLA in healthy donors. It was with 60 Vbeta and 13 Jbeta primers that the PCR ran. Method: immunoSEQ multiplex PCR; TCRdb's copy keeps in-frame clones and lacks some. The sample has some 170,000 clones, roughly 80% seen once; the top ten hold roughly 1.6%. The sequenced material came from PBMCs. The source of these receptors is a girl aged 10-17 years in good health and CMV-seropositive.

V is TRBV7-9 and J is TRBJ2-3; 13 nucleotides agree with TRBD2. In germline, CDR1 is SEHNR, CDR2 FQNEAQ (reference sequence). J lost 5 bases, V lost 5 bases, and 7 bases had no gene match. The CDR3 totals 16 residues. In DNA form, the CDR3 reads TGTGCCAGCAGCGGCGGACTAGCGGGAGCGCTAGATACGCAGTATTTT. Translation: CASSGGLAGALDTQYF. The full variable domain, rest sourced from reference TRBV7-9 and TRBJ2-3, is DTGVSQNPRHKITKRGQNVTFRCDPISEHNRLYWYRQTLGQGPEFLTYFQNEAQLEKSRLLSDRFSAERPKGSFSTLEIQRTEQGDSAMYLCASSGGLAGALDTQYFGPGTRLTVL.

V is TRBV30 and J is TRBJ1-3; maybe TRBD1 (6 bases). In germline, CDR1 is GTSNPN, CDR2 SVGIG (reference sequence). V was clipped by 3 bases and J by 0 bases, with 12 bases between them. This CDR3 region has 15 residues. The CDR3 loop is CAWRTTGTSGNTIYF. CDR3 DNA: TGTGCCTGGAGAACGACAGGAACCTCTGGAAACACCATATATTTT. The full variable domain, its missing parts supplied by reference TRBV30 and TRBJ1-3, is SQTIHQWPATLVQPVGSPLSLECTVEGTSNPNLYWYRQAAGRGLQLLFYSVGIGQISSEVPQNLSASRPQDRQFILSSKKLLLSDSGFYLCAWRTTGTSGNTIYFGEGSWLTVV.

This clone has just one count. V and J are TRBV5-1 and TRBJ2-5, with 8 bases fitting TRBD1. This CDR3 region has 15 residues. The junction had 3 bases not matched to a gene; V was cut back by 0 bases and J by 2 bases. CDR1 and CDR2 (germline): SGHRS, YFSETQ. CDR3 DNA: TGCGCCAGCAGCTTGGCGGGACAGGAACAAGAGACCCAGTACTTC. Protein product: CASSLAGQEQETQYF.

The chain carries TRBV11-2 and TRBJ2-5; D is ambiguous. Gene TRBJ2-7 matches the end of the DNA better, so the J call may be wrong. The CDR3 loop spans 13 amino acids. Germline lookup yields CDR1 SGHAT and CDR2 FQNNGV. The CDR3 region is CASSLGAHYEQYF. CDR3 DNA sequence: TGTGCCAGCAGCTTAGGAGCCCACTACGAGCAGTACTTC.

V and J are TRBV27 and TRBJ2-7; tentative D call: TRBD1 (5 bases). This CDR3 has 13 amino acids. V lost 4 bases and J lost 2, with 9 bases in between. Germline V gives CDR1 MNHEY, CDR2 SMNVEV (reference sequence). CDR3 nucleotides: TGTGCCAGCAGTTATGGGGCTACCTACGAGCAGTACTTC. This translates into CASSYGATYEQYF.

This clone was counted a single time. The CDR3 region is CASSSSGGLSNEQFF. The CDR3, as DNA: TGTGCCAGCAGTTCTAGCGGGGGGCTCTCCAATGAGCAGTTCTTC. The chain carries TRBV27 and TRBJ2-1, with 11 bases fitting TRBD2. The CDR3 spans 15 residues. Germline V gives CDR1 MNHEY, CDR2 SMNVEV (reference sequence). Unmatched junction bases numbered 5, after V lost 4 bases and J lost 6 bases.

This chain connects TRBV28 to TRBJ1-4; D might be TRBD1 (5 bases). The CDR3 has 16 amino acids. Germline V gene lookup returns CDR1 MDHEN and CDR2 SYDVKM. V gave up 10 bases and J gave up 1 base, with 19 bases separating them. This chain's CDR3 is CATKQGNPRTNEKLFF. CDR3 sequence (DNA): TGTGCCACCAAGCAGGGAAACCCGCGAACTAATGAAAAACTGTTTTTT.

This clone has a handful of counts. V gene TRBV5-1 combines with J gene TRBJ2-2, with 8 bases lining up with TRBD2. Germline V CDR1 and CDR2: SGHRS, YFSETQ. Germline trimming cut 3 bases from V and 6 bases from J; bases unmatched to any gene: 7. The CDR3 spans 15 residues. The CDR3 DNA sequence: TGCGCCAGCAGCTGGGGGACTAGAGCCTCCGGGGAGCTGTTTTTT. It is translated as CASSWGTRASGELFF.

This rearrangement joins TRBV11-2 to TRBJ1-1, with no clear D. Trimming cost V 3 bases and J 2 bases, with 7 bases left between them. CDR1 and CDR2 from the germline V gene are SGHAT and FQNNGV. The CDR3 covers 13 residues. The CDR3 coding sequence is TGTGCCAGCAGCTTCGGAGGAAACACTGAAGCTTTCTTT. It specifies CASSFGGNTEAFF.

This clone was counted a single time. J is TRBJ1-2 and V is TRBV28, with 8 positions matching TRBD1. J was trimmed by 6 bases and V by 6 bases; bases with no gene match: 3. The CDR3 totals 12 residues. The germline V gene encodes CDR1 MDHEN and CDR2 SYDVKM. In DNA form, the CDR3 reads TGTGCCAGCAGAACACAGGGGGATGGCTACACCTTC. This encodes CASRTQGDGYTF.

The chain links TRBV5-1 to TRBJ2-7; 10 bases match TRBD1. The CDR3 is 16 residues long. Germline lookup yields CDR1 SGHRS and CDR2 YFSETQ. Trimming cost V 2 bases and J 4 bases; bases outside gene matches: 9. CDR3 residues: CASSFSPRDRGYEQYF. CDR3 DNA sequence: TGCGCCAGCAGCTTTTCCCCCCGGGACAGGGGATACGAGCAGTACTTC.

The J gene is TRBJ1-2, the V gene TRBV19; tentatively, D is TRBD1 (5 bases). The CDR3 spans 14 residues. The V and J ends lost 3 bases and 4 bases respectively, with 12 bases between them. CDR1 LNHDA and CDR2 SQIVND come from the germline V gene (reference sequence). CDR3 residues: CASSIRQPIYGYTF. The CDR3 DNA sequence: TGTGCCAGTAGTATCCGACAGCCTATCTATGGCTACACCTTC.

The V gene is TRBV2, the J gene TRBJ2-5; 7 bases fit TRBD1. From germline, CDR1 is SNHLY and CDR2 FYNNEI. The CDR3 length is 15 residues. With 7 bases clipped from V and 0 bases from J, the junction kept 8 bases outside the gene matches. The CDR3 is CASNWDSRYQETQYF. In nucleotides, the CDR3 is TGTGCCAGCAATTGGGACAGCCGCTACCAAGAGACCCAGTACTTC.

This clone came up once. This sequence joins TRBV30 and TRBJ2-7; a weak D match, TRBD2 (6 bases). From germline, CDR1 is GTSNPN and CDR2 SVGIG (reference sequence). The germline V and J ends were trimmed by 3 bases and 2 bases, with 11 bases remaining between them. This CDR3 spans 13 amino acids. The CDR3 region is CAWRGGTAYEQYF. The CDR3, as DNA: TGTGCCTGGAGGGGCGGGACCGCCTACGAGCAGTACTTC.

The chain uses TRBV2 and TRBJ1-3; 8 bases match TRBD1. The CDR3 covers 15 residues. After removal of 8 bases from V and 4 bases from J, the junction contained 10 bases not matched to a gene. Germline V gene sequence: CDR1 SNHLY, CDR2 FYNNEI. CDR3 amino acids: CASLTGEGMGNTIYF. In DNA form, the CDR3 reads TGTGCCAGCTTGACAGGGGAAGGCATGGGAAACACCATATATTTT.